Shown below are 20 T cell receptor beta chains from a single sample sequenced in a study of blood T cell repertoires in COVID-19 (dated by TCRdb to the early 2020s). Libraries came from the immunoSEQ multiplex PCR assay. The table comes from immuneACCESS by way of TCRdb, which keeps in-frame sequences with V and J called. Part of the clones is missing from these tables; in studies checked, under half for an unresolved V gene and the rest for unknown reasons. This sample lists roughly 120,000 clones; 65% to 90% were detected once. More than 15% of the sample is taken by the ten largest. Sequenced input: peripheral blood. The receptor source for this set is a woman aged 60-70 years with acute or convalescent COVID-19.

This clone came up a few times. This chain connects TRBV21-1 to TRBJ1-1; TRBD1 is the table's D call, not checked against the DNA. TRBV21-1 is an annotated pseudogene. CDR3 length equals 13 residues. The CDR3 coding sequence is TGTGCCAGCAGCCCCCGTTTAAGGACACAAGCTTTCTTT. The encoded protein is CASSPRLRTQAFF.

V is TRBV6-2 or TRBV6-3 and J is TRBJ2-1; maybe TRBD1 (5 bases). Germline assignment: CDR1 MNHEY and CDR2 SVGEGT. V lost 5 bases and J 4 bases, leaving 27 bases between the germline ends. The CDR3 covers 19 residues. CDR3 bases: TGTGCCAGCAGTCCCTCCACCTCTCCAGGGTTTACTACTTACAATGAGCAGTTCTTC. This encodes CASSPSTSPGFTTYNEQFF.

V usage is TRBV20-1 and J usage is TRBJ1-1; D uncertain. Per the germline V gene, CDR1 is DFQATT and CDR2 is SNEGSKA (reference sequence). V dropped 3 bases and J dropped 6 bases, with 11 bases sitting between them. There are 12 residues in the CDR3. The CDR3 loop reads CSASRQAPEAFF. CDR3 DNA: TGCAGTGCTAGTAGGCAGGCCCCTGAAGCTTTCTTT.

The chain links TRBV7-2 to TRBJ2-7; the D gene is possibly TRBD1 (6 bases). V lost 4 bases, J lost 4 bases, and 17 bases lay in between. The CDR3 length is 15 residues. Germline CDR1 reads SGHTA; CDR2 reads FQGNSA. The CDR3 region is CASSSRLVGAYEQYF. The CDR3 DNA is TGTGCCAGCAGCTCGCGATTGGTGGGGGCGTACGAGCAGTACTTC. The entire variable domain, with the rest obtained from reference TRBV7-2 and TRBJ2-7, is as follows: GAGVSQSPSNKVTEKGKDVELRCDPISGHTALYWYRQSLGQGLEFLIYFQGNSAPDKSGLPSDRFSAERTGGSVSTLTIQRTQQEDSAVYLCASSSRLVGAYEQYFGPGTRLTVT.

The chain couples TRBV28 to TRBJ2-3; 8 nucleotides line up with TRBD2. The CDR3 contains 15 residues. Unmatched junction bases numbered 14, after V lost 5 bases and J lost 10 bases. The V gene's germline CDR1 is MDHEN and CDR2 SYDVKM. The CDR3 bases are TGTGCCAGCAGTCTCCTCCAGACTAGCGATAAGCCGCAGTATTTT. Its protein is CASSLLQTSDKPQYF.

This clone occurred a few times. This chain connects TRBV6-5 to TRBJ2-3, with 8 bases matching TRBD1. The junction had 3 bases not matched to a gene; V was cut back by 4 bases and J by 3 bases. The CDR3 runs to 14 residues. Germline V gene data show CDR1 as MNHEY and CDR2 as SVGAGI. The CDR3 bases are TGTGCCAGCAGTTTCAGGACAGGGACAGATACGCAGTATTTT. Translated: CASSFRTGTDTQYF.

The chain uses TRBV18 and TRBJ1-5; D call uncertain. CDR3 length: 15 residues. V gave up 3 bases and J gave up 0 bases, with 9 bases separating them. Germline CDR1 reads KGHSH; CDR2 reads LQKENI. The CDR3 sequence is CASSPQSYSNQPQHF. In DNA, the CDR3 is TGTGCCAGCTCACCCCAGTCGTATAGCAATCAGCCCCAGCATTTT.

The CDR3 sequence: CAGNYGYTF. CDR3 sequence (DNA): TGCGCCGGCAACTATGGCTACACCTTC. This rearrangement joins TRBV5-1 to TRBJ1-2; D remains ambiguous. Germline-derived CDR1 and CDR2 are SGHRS and YFSETQ. The V and J ends lost 10 bases and 2 bases respectively, with 3 bases between them. CDR3 size: 9 residues. Based on the CDR3 plus reference TRBV5-1 and TRBJ1-2, the full variable domain is KAGVTQTPRYLIKTRGQQVTLSCSPISGHRSVSWYQQTPGQGLQFLFEYFSETQRNKGNFPGRFSGRQFSNSRSEMNVSTLELGDSALYLCAGNYGYTFGSGTRLTVV.

A word on this clone: A read error may account for a junction end that differs from germline. This sequence joins TRBV2 and TRBJ1-6; possible D gene TRBD1, 5 bases. The CDR3 is 17 residues long. Germline values: CDR1 SNHLY, CDR2 FYNNEI. For the CDR3, the DNA is TGTGCCAGCAGCGAAGGGGAGGCACTACTAAATAATTCACCCCTCCACTTT. This gives the protein CASSEGEALLNNSPLHF.

The chain has TRBV15 and TRBJ1-5; 7 bases agree with TRBD1. The V gene end was trimmed by 3 bases and the J gene end by 2 bases; junction bases not matched to a gene: 7. The CDR3 has 16 residues. From germline, CDR1 is LNHNV and CDR2 YYDKDF (reference sequence). DNA for the CDR3: TGTGCCACCAGCAGTGTAGGGGGCGCGGGCAATCAGCCCCAGCATTTT. As protein: CATSSVGGAGNQPQHF.

The chain employs TRBV6-5 and TRBJ1-1; possible D gene TRBD1, 6 bases. There are 14 residues in the CDR3. V was trimmed by 8 bases and J by 7 bases, leaving 20 bases between them. Germline V lookup: CDR1 MNHEY, CDR2 SVGAGI. The CDR3 DNA sequence: TGTGCCAGCTATCCCGGGACACAAATTTATGAAGCTTTCTTT. As protein: CASYPGTQIYEAFF.

The J gene is TRBJ2-3, the V gene TRBV5-6, with 7 bases identical to TRBD1. The germline CDR1 and CDR2 sequences are SGHDT and YYEEEE. V lost 4 bases, J lost 4 bases, and 6 bases stayed unmatched. The CDR3 contains 14 residues. CDR3 coding DNA: TGTGCCAGCAGCCCAGGTACAGGGGCAGATACGCAGTATTTT. Encoded protein: CASSPGTGADTQYF.

Here the CDR3 reads CASTDRGTEAFF. DNA for the CDR3: TGTGCCAGCACCGACAGGGGGACTGAAGCTTTCTTT. The chain is built from TRBV28 and TRBJ1-1, with TRBD1 matching 9 bases. V shed 7 bases and J 5 bases; nucleotides not matched to a gene: 2. The germline CDR1 and CDR2 sequences are MDHEN and SYDVKM. The CDR3 consists of 12 residues.

The chain combines TRBV11-1 with TRBJ2-7; TRBD2 matches at 7 bases. Losses at the gene ends were 5 bases for V and 2 bases for J; bases not matched to a gene: 9. Germline V gene data show CDR1 as SGHAT and CDR2 as FQDESV (reference sequence). This CDR3 spans 15 amino acids. CDR3 sequence reads: CASSRGEGSTYEQYF. CDR3 DNA: TGTGCCAGCAGCCGGGGGGAGGGGTCCACCTACGAGCAGTACTTC.

This clone has a single count. The gene calls are TRBV4-1 and TRBJ1-1; no clear D gene. V gave up 0 bases and J gave up 1 base, with 6 bases separating them. CDR3 length: 14 amino acids. Germline CDR1 and CDR2: MGHRA and YSYEKL. CDR3 loop: CASSQDLRNTEAFF. For the CDR3, the DNA is TGCGCCAGCAGCCAAGATCTAAGGAACACTGAAGCTTTCTTT.

The chain combines TRBV4-3 with TRBJ2-5; D remains ambiguous. The germline V gene encodes CDR1 LGHNA and CDR2 YSLEER. The CDR3 contains 14 residues. Deletions cut 0 bases from V and 4 bases from J, with 9 bases between. Here the CDR3 DNA reads TGCGCCAGCAGCCAAGATCGAGCTACAGAGACCCAGTACTTC. Residues: CASSQDRATETQYF.

This rearrangement joins TRBV9 to TRBJ2-1; 10 bases line up with TRBD2. Per the germline V gene, CDR1 is SGDLS and CDR2 is YYNGEE. With 3 bases clipped from V and 7 bases from J, the junction kept 7 bases outside the gene matches. This CDR3 is 15 amino acids long. The CDR3 sequence is CASSASGGAQNEQFF. In DNA form, the CDR3 reads TGTGCCAGCAGCGCAAGCGGGGGGGCCCAAAATGAGCAGTTCTTC.

The V call is TRBV18, the J call TRBJ1-1; 7 positions match TRBD1. This CDR3 has 13 residues. V lost 3 bases and J lost 7; bases outside the gene matches: 5. Germline V gene sequence: CDR1 KGHSH, CDR2 LQKENI. In nucleotides, the CDR3 is TGTGCCAGCTCACCCCGGGACAGCGGTGAAGCTTTCTTT. It codes for CASSPRDSGEAFF.

The V and J genes are TRBV2 and TRBJ2-3, with no clear D. CDR3 length: 12 amino acids. Germline V gives CDR1 SNHLY, CDR2 FYNNEI. The V and J ends lost 10 bases and 4 bases respectively, with 12 bases between them. CDR3: CATSPTPDTQYF. The CDR3 coding sequence is TGTGCCACCAGCCCTACCCCAGATACGCAGTATTTT. Together with reference TRBV2 and TRBJ2-3, the CDR3 gives the full variable domain: EPEVTQTPSHQVTQMGQEVILRCVPISNHLYFYWYRQILGQKVEFLVSFYNNEISEKSEIFDDQFSVERPDGSNFTLKIRSTKLEDSAMYFCATSPTPDTQYFGPGTRLTVL.

The rearrangement uses TRBV2 and TRBJ1-2; D gene unclear. The ends were cut back, 6 bases at V and 7 bases at J, with 15 bases in the middle. Germline CDR1 and CDR2: SNHLY and FYNNEI. The CDR3 is 13 amino acids. CDR3 amino acids: CASSFPGRTGYTF. The CDR3, as DNA: TGTGCCAGCAGCTTTCCGGGGAGGACTGGCTACACCTTC.